These 16 T cell receptor beta chains came from one sample sequenced in a study of human T cells and chemical hapten exposure. Described time point: patch test 1, 2 weeks after DPC sensitization. Treatment defined: therapeutic diphenylcyclopropenone sensitization with weekly scalp DPC. TCRdb re-called the RACE reads through MiXCR, storing one row per CDR3 protein. The sample consists of about 71,000 distinct CDR3 sequences, about 9.1% of them appearing once. Here the sequenced sample was whole blood, taken in connection with sensitization to the hapten diphenylcyclopropenone (DPC). The source is a woman in her 40s with alopecia areata. Some clones in this sample may be carry-over from other donors' samples.

This clonotype was seen a few times. This sequence joins TRBV7-3 and TRBJ1-6, with 11 bases lining up with TRBD1. CDR3 size: 15 residues. Trimming took 5 bases from V and 11 from J; bases not matched to a gene: 8. From germline, CDR1 is SGHTA and CDR2 FQGTGA. The CDR3 spells CASSQRPGQGAPLHF. The CDR3 DNA reads TGTGCCAGCAGCCAGAGACCGGGACAGGGGGCACCCCTCCACTTT. Together with reference TRBV7-3 and TRBJ1-6, the CDR3 gives the full variable domain: GAGVSQTPSNKVTEKGKYVELRCDPISGHTALYWYRQSLGQGPEFLIYFQGTGAADDSGLPNDRFFAVRPEGSVSTLKIQRTERGDSAVYLCASSQRPGQGAPLHFGNGTRLTVT.

This clonotype has ten or more counts. The gene calls are TRBV7-2 and TRBJ2-1; 7 nucleotides line up with TRBD1. This CDR3 spans 15 amino acids. The junction had 7 bases not matched to a gene; V was cut back by 5 bases and J by 3 bases. CDR1 is SGHTA, CDR2 FQGNSA, per germline. Written as DNA, the CDR3 is TGTGCCAGCAGCGGGTCGGGACAGTTCTACAATGAGCAGTTCTTC. Translation gives CASSGSGQFYNEQFF. Looking up the rest from reference TRBV7-2 and TRBJ2-1 gives the full variable domain: GAGVSQSPSNKVTEKGKDVELRCDPISGHTALYWYRQSLGQGLEFLIYFQGNSAPDKSGLPSDRFSAERTGGSVSTLTIQRTQQEDSAVYLCASSGSGQFYNEQFFGPGTRLTVL.

The chain joins TRBV4-3 to TRBJ2-2, with TRBD1 matching 7 bases. The V segment lost 6 bases and the J segment 4 bases; nucleotides outside the gene matches: 11. There are 16 residues in the CDR3. The germline CDR1 and CDR2 sequences are LGHNA and YSLEER. CDR3 DNA sequence: TGCGCCAGCAGGGAGATGGACAGGTCAATCACCGGGGAGCTGTTTTTT. Encoded protein: CASREMDRSITGELFF.

This clonotype was seen repeatedly, ten times or more. The genes are TRBV18 and TRBJ2-1; tentatively, D is TRBD2 (5 bases). The germline V gene encodes CDR1 KGHSH and CDR2 LQKENI. The CDR3 consists of 17 residues. V was clipped by 8 bases and J by 2 bases, with 22 bases between them. The CDR3 DNA reads TGTGCCAGCCTCCGAGGGCTTTCCGCCGTCCCCTACAATGAGCAGTTCTTC. This codes for CASLRGLSAVPYNEQFF.

This clonotype came up many times. The gene calls are TRBV5-1 and TRBJ1-1; 9 nucleotides align to TRBD1. V gave up 6 bases and J gave up 2 bases; unmatched junction bases: 8. CDR1 and CDR2 from the germline V gene are SGHRS and YFSETQ. The CDR3 has 15 residues. CDR3 in DNA: TGCGCCAGCAAGGACACAGGGGGCCCTAACACTGAAGCTTTCTTT. It specifies CASKDTGGPNTEAFF.

The chain combines TRBV5-1 with TRBJ2-6; the D gene is possibly TRBD1 (6 bases). Germline V gives CDR1 SGHRS, CDR2 YFSETQ. Trimming stripped 0 bases from V and 0 bases from J, with 13 bases between. The CDR3 extends over 18 amino acids. The CDR3 DNA is TGCGCCAGCAGCTTGGCGCCCGACAGGAACTCTGGGGCCAACGTCCTGACTTTC. Encoded protein: CASSLAPDRNSGANVLTF.

This clonotype showed up many times. The chain couples TRBV25-1 to TRBJ1-1, with D unclear. This CDR3 region has 15 residues. Germline-derived CDR1 and CDR2 are MGHDK and SYGVNS. V lost 0 bases and J lost 1, with 9 bases in between. The DNA of the CDR3 is TGTGCCAGCAGTGAATATAACAACCCGAACACTGAAGCTTTCTTT. It is translated as CASSEYNNPNTEAFF.

In its sample, this clonotype was seen many times. The gene calls are TRBV27 and TRBJ1-5; D uncertain. V was clipped by 8 bases and J by 4 bases, with 6 bases between them. CDR1 and CDR2 (germline): MNHEY, SMNVEV (reference sequence). This CDR3 contains 11 residues. The CDR3 region has the DNA TGTGCCAGCGGATGGAATCAGCCCCAGCATTTT. Amino acid sequence: CASGWNQPQHF.

The rearrangement uses TRBV6-5 and TRBJ2-5; weak D call: TRBD1 (5 bases). Germline loops: CDR1 MNHEY, CDR2 SVGAGI. CDR3 length equals 12 residues. Deletions cut 5 bases from V and 2 bases from J, with 6 bases between. The CDR3 bases are TGTGCCAGCAGTGACAGACAAGAGACCCAGTACTTC. It translates to CASSDRQETQYF.

This clonotype was counted at least ten times. This chain connects TRBV20-1 to TRBJ1-2; no firm D call. V was pared by 5 bases and J by 1 base, with 14 bases between. The CDR3 is 14 amino acids. Germline V CDR1 and CDR2: DFQATT, SNEGSKA (reference sequence). As DNA, the CDR3 is TGCAGTGCTCCTGACCCGCAGAATAACTATGGCTACACCTTC. As protein: CSAPDPQNNYGYTF.

This clonotype was detected only a few times. The gene calls are TRBV28 and TRBJ1-6; 7 bases line up with TRBD1. Germline CDR1 and CDR2: MDHEN and SYDVKM. Germline trimming cut 8 bases from V and 5 bases from J; bases unmatched to any gene: 15. The CDR3 totals 17 residues. The CDR3: CASDPSSETGHNSPLHF. Written as DNA, the CDR3 is TGTGCCAGCGACCCCAGCTCCGAGACAGGGCATAATTCACCCCTCCACTTT.

This clonotype was found many times. This chain uses TRBV6-2 or TRBV6-3 with TRBJ1-2; TRBD1 might be the D (5 bases). Germline V gene sequence: CDR1 MNHEY, CDR2 SVGEGT. Trimming pared 7 bases from V and 4 bases from J, leaving 19 bases between. CDR3 length: 15 residues. CDR3 bases: TGTGCCAGCAAGGACGACAGCGAATATAGCTATGGCTACACCTTC. Translation gives CASKDDSEYSYGYTF.

The chain employs TRBV18 and TRBJ2-1, with D perhaps TRBD1 (5 bases). Germline V gene sequence: CDR1 KGHSH, CDR2 LQKENI. The V and J ends lost 4 bases and 1 base respectively, with 17 bases between them. The CDR3 loop spans 17 amino acids. CDR3 sequence (DNA): TGTGCCAGCTCACTTCCTAGTGGGGCTCGGTCCTACAATGAGCAGTTCTTC. Translating it yields CASSLPSGARSYNEQFF.

This clonotype occurred many times. The chain combines TRBV12-3 or TRBV12-4 with TRBJ2-4, with D perhaps TRBD2 (5 bases). Trimming took off 6 bases at V and 0 bases at J, with 9 bases between the two ends. This CDR3 has 14 amino acids. The CDR3 DNA is TGTGCCAGCAGATCCGGACTAGCCAAAAACATTCAGTACTTC. Translation: CASRSGLAKNIQYF.

This clonotype was detected ten times or more. The rearrangement links TRBV5-1 to TRBJ2-3; D possibly uses TRBD1 or TRBD2 (6 bases each). This CDR3 is built from 13 residues. Trimming stripped 7 bases from V and 2 bases from J, with 11 bases between. In germline, CDR1 is SGHRS, CDR2 YFSETQ. The CDR3 sequence is CASAGGDTDTQYF. The CDR3 DNA reads TGCGCCAGCGCCGGGGGCGACACAGATACGCAGTATTTT.

The rearrangement uses TRBV14 and TRBJ2-4; D is unclear. The CDR3 has 14 amino acids. Germline loops: CDR1 SGHDN, CDR2 FVKESK. V was shortened by 0 bases and J by 6 bases, with 9 bases between the two germline ends. CDR3 DNA sequence: TGTGCCAGCAGCCAAGATTGGCAGGCAAACATTCAGTACTTC. This sequence encodes CASSQDWQANIQYF.